This paragraph reports one T cell receptor (beta chain). As yet, its antigen is unknown. This record comes from a study of spatial heterogeneity in lung cancer. Background on the study: There were consistently more beta-chain sequences detected than alpha-chain sequences. The study's findings and limits: The appearance of ubiquitous expanded tumor TCRs in blood was greater at resection than follow-up.

Unique molecular identifiers, one per molecule, were present on every TCR cDNA molecule. TCRdb re-called the 5' RACE reads with MiXCR, one entry per CDR3 protein. In the table there are roughly 91,000 distinct CDR3 sequences, 15% to 20% of which are singletons. The CDR3 covers 14 residues. From germline, CDR1 is DFQATT and CDR2 SNEGSKA (reference sequence). The V segment lost 7 bases and the J segment 0 bases; nucleotides outside the gene matches: 8. Noted time point: sample taken at primary tumor resection. Unsorted samples of tumor, nontumor lung or frozen PBMC had their whole RNA sequenced. This rearrangement joins TRBV20-1 to TRBJ1-1, with 7 nucleotides matching TRBD1. The sample was PBMCs, taken at surgery. This clonotype originated in a male donor with early-stage non-small cell lung cancer. This chain's CDR3 is CSVRQGQMNTEAFF. The CDR3, as DNA: TGCAGTGTGCGACAGGGTCAAATGAACACTGAAGCTTTCTTT.